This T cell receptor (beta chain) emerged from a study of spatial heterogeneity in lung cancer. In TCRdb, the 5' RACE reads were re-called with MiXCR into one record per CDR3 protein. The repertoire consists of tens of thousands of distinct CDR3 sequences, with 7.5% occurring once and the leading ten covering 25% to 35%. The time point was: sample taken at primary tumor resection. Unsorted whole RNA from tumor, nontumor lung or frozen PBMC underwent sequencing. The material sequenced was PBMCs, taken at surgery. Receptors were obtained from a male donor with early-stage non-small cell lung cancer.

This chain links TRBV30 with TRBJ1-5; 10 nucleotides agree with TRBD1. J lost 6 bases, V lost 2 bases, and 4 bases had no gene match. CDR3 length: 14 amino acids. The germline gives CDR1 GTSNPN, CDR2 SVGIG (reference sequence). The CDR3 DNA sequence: TGTGCCTGGAGTTTGGGGACAGGGGCTCAGCCCCAGCATTTT. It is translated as CAWSLGTGAQPQHF.